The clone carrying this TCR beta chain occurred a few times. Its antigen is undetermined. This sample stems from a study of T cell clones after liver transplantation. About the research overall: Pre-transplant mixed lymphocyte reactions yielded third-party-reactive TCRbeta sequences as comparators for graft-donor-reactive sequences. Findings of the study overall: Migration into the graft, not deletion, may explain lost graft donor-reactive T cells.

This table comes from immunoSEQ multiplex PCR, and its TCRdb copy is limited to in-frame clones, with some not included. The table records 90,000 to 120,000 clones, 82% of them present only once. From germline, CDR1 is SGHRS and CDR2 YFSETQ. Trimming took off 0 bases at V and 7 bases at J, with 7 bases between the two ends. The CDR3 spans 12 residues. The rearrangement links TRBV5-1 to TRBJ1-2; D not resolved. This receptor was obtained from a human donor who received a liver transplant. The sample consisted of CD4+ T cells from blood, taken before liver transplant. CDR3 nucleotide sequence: TGCGCCAGCAGCTTGGGAGCCGGTGGCTACACCTTC. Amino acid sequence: CASSLGAGGYTF.